The 2 T cell receptor beta chains reported below all come from one sample, sequenced in a study of glioma-infiltrating T cells. Amplification of TCR alpha and beta CDR3 regions from RNA used iRepertoire nested multiplex PCR. TCRdb fed the multiplex PCR reads into MiXCR, producing one record per CDR3 protein. Seen here are fewer than 500,000 distinct CDR3 sequences, approximately 42% observed once, and the top ten hold about 12%. Sequenced sample: glioma tissue, nonneoplastic brain tissue, or PBMCs (not recorded which). These receptors all stem from a human donor with low-grade glioma or glioblastoma, undergoing nonglioma brain surgery, or in good health (not recorded which).

The V call is TRBV6-2 or TRBV6-3, the J call TRBJ2-7; 16 nucleotides agree with TRBD2. CDR1 is MNHEY, CDR2 SVGEGT, per germline. The CDR3 is 22 residues long. After removal of 7 bases from V and 4 bases from J, the junction contained 25 bases not matched to a gene. The CDR3 spells CASTYLPGTSGRAVRLPYEQYF. CDR3 in DNA: TGTGCCAGCACCTACTTGCCCGGGACTAGCGGGAGGGCGGTGAGGCTCCCGTACGAGCAGTACTTC.

Details on this clonotype: Sequence at one end of the junction differs from germline and may be a read error. The chain couples TRBV6-2 or TRBV6-3 to TRBJ2-7; possibly TRBD1 or TRBD2 for D (5 bases each). Germline V gene lookup returns CDR1 MNHEY and CDR2 SVGEGT. The CDR3 sequence is 15 residues long. The CDR3: CASSGRAGTPYKQYF. As DNA, the CDR3 is TGTGCCAGCAGCGGTAGAGCCGGGACCCCCTACAAGCAGTACTTC.